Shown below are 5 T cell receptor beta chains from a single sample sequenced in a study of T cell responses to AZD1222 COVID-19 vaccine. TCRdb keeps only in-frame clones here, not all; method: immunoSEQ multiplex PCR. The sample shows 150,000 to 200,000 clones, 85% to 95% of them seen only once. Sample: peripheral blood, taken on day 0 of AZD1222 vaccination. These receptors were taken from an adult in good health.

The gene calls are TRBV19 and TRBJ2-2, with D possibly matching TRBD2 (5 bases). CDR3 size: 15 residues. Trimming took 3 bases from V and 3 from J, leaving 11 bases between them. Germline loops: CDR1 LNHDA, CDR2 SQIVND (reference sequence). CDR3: CASSIDGEHTGELFF. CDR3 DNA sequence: TGTGCCAGTAGTATTGACGGGGAGCACACCGGGGAGCTGTTTTTT.

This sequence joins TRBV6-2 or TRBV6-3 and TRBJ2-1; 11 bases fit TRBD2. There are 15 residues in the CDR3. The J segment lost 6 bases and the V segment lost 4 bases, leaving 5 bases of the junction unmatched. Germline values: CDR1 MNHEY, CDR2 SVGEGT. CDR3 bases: TGTGCCAGCAGTTCCAGACTAGCGGGACTCAATGAGCAGTTCTTC. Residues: CASSSRLAGLNEQFF.

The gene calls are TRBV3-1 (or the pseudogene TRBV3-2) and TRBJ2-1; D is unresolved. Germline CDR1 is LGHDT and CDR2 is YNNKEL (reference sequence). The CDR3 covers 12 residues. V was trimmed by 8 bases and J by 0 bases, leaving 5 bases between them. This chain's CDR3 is CASGYSYNEQFF. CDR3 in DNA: TGTGCCAGCGGATACTCCTACAATGAGCAGTTCTTC.

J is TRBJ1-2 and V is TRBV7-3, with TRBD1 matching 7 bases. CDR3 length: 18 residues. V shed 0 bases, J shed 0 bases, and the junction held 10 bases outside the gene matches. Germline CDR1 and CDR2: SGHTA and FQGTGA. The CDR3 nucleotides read TGTGCCAGCAGCTTAACTGAACTCGGGACAGCTTCTAACTATGGCTACACCTTC. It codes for CASSLTELGTASNYGYTF.

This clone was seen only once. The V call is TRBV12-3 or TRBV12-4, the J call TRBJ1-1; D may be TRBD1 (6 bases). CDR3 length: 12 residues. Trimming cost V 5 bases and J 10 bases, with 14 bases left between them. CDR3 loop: CASSVTGFGAFF. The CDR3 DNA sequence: TGTGCCAGCAGTGTAACAGGGTTTGGAGCTTTCTTT.